This entry features one T cell receptor (beta chain) sequence. The antigen is not known. CDR1 is SGHTA, CDR2 FQGNSA, per germline. There are 15 residues in the CDR3. V was trimmed by 3 bases and J by 12 bases, leaving 21 bases between them. The data were obtained in a study of cytomegalovirus exposure and HLA in healthy donors. Libraries were prepared by immunoSEQ multiplex PCR; TCRdb keeps only in-frame clonotypes and omits some of them. The data contain roughly 90,000 clones, approximately 95% of them singletons. Study-level results: One later analysis, an examination of the 90 to 150 validation repertoires, found that first-cohort TCR clusters tended to co-occur in them. A few CMV-associated chains proved CMV antigen-specific in vitro. Many donors shared some public TCRs, even though most TCR sequences were rare.

The specimen sequenced was PBMCs. V usage is TRBV7-2 and J usage is TRBJ2-1, with D perhaps matching TRBD1 (5 bases). This sequence was found in a woman younger than 45 in good health and CMV-seropositive. The CDR3, as DNA: TGTGCCAGCAGCTTCGCCAGGGTCTTGTCATGGGTGCAGTTCTTC. This codes for CASSFARVLSWVQFF.